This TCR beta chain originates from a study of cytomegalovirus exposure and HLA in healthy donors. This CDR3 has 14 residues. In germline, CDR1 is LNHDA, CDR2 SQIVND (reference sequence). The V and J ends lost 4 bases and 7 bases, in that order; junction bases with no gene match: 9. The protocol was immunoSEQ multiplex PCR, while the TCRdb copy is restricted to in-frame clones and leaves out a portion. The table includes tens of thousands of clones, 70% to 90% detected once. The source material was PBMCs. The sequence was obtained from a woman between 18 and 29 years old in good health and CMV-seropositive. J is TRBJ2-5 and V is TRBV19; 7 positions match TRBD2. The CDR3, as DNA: TGTGCCAGTAGTACACAAGGACTAGTCGGGACCCAGTACTTC. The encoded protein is CASSTQGLVGTQYF. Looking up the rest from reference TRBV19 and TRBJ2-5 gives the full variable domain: DGGITQSPKYLFRKEGQNVTLSCEQNLNHDAMYWYRQDPGQGLRLIYYSQIVNDFQKGDIAEGYSVSREKKESFPLTVTSAQKNPTAFYLCASSTQGLVGTQYFGPGTRLLVL.